A selection of T cell receptor beta chains follows, all from one sample in a study of T cell repertoires in cytomegalovirus infection. TCRdb recomputed calls from the reads with MiXCR, one row per CDR3 protein. The sample holds roughly 920,000 distinct CDR3 sequences, 25% to 40% seen once. Their target antigens are unknown. The starting material was cultured CD8+ T cells from PBMCs, obtained from culture after CMV antigen stimulation. The receptors shown here come from a human donor in good health (CMV status not recorded). Some clones in this sample may be carry-over from other donors' samples. Each CDR3 is given with its conserved first and last residue. D genes are given only for firm matches. Expanded clones are given a class, and other clones once, few, many or no size at all.

>.|TRBV6-2/TRBV6-3|TRBJ2-3|.
CASSYSGWTDTQYF
TGTGCCAGCAGTTATTCAGGGTGGACAGATACGCAGTATTTT
>.|TRBV7-9|TRBJ1-2|few
CASSPSGKSGYTF
TGTGCCAGCAGCCCTTCGGGAAAATCTGGCTACACCTTC
>.|TRBV7-9|TRBJ2-7|few
CASSPPRELPYEQYF
TGTGCCAGCAGCCCGCCCCGGGAGCTTCCTTACGAGCAGTACTTC
>.|TRBV6-8|TRBJ2-7|.
CATLSGTPTYEQYF
TGTGCCACTTTATCCGGGACACCCACCTACGAGCAGTACTTC
>TRBD2|TRBV7-8|TRBJ2-1|many
CASSWRFTSGGENEQFF
TGTGCCAGCAGCTGGAGGTTTACTAGCGGGGGGGAGAATGAGCAGTTCTTC
>TRBD1|TRBV4-1|TRBJ1-4|.
CASSRDSSANEKLFF
TGCGCCAGCAGCCGGGACAGTTCGGCTAATGAAAAACTGTTTTTT
>.|TRBV28|TRBJ1-5|few
CASSLRAGVQPQHF
TGTGCCAGCAGTTTAAGGGCAGGGGTTCAGCCCCAGCATTTT
>TRBD1|TRBV15|TRBJ1-3|.
CATSPDRSTGNTIYF
TGTGCCACCAGTCCGGACAGGTCGACTGGAAACACCATATATTTT
>TRBD2|TRBV7-9|TRBJ2-1|.
CASSQAGGNYNEQFF
TGTGCCAGCAGTCAAGCGGGGGGCAATTACAATGAGCAGTTCTTC
>.|TRBV6-1|TRBJ1-5|many
CASSRGAGINQPQHF
TGTGCCAGCAGCCGCGGGGCAGGGATAAATCAGCCCCAGCATTTT
>TRBD2|TRBV15|TRBJ2-1|.
CATSRELAGGPNEQFF
TGTGCCACCAGCAGAGAGCTAGCGGGGGGCCCAAATGAGCAGTTCTTC
>.|TRBV18|TRBJ1-5|few
CASSPTGGMGQPQHF
TGTGCCAGCTCACCTACCGGAGGAATGGGACAGCCCCAGCATTTT
>TRBD2|TRBV4-1|TRBJ2-1|.
CASSQSPVGRGVPYNEQFF
TGCGCCAGCAGCCAATCCCCGGTTGGGCGGGGGGTCCCCTACAATGAGCAGTTCTTC
>.|TRBV15|TRBJ2-7|.
CATREGPYEQYF
TGTGCCACCAGGGAGGGGCCCTACGAGCAGTACTTC
>.|TRBV27|TRBJ1-2|.
CASWGRSYGYTF
TGTGCCAGTTGGGGACGCAGCTATGGCTACACCTTC
>.|TRBV6-1|TRBJ1-2|.
CASSELPGYYGYTF
TGTGCCAGCAGTGAATTGCCAGGATATTATGGCTACACCTTC
>TRBD1|TRBV4-3|TRBJ1-1|.
CASSQEEGAVTEAFF
TGCGCCAGCAGCCAAGAGGAGGGGGCGGTGACTGAAGCTTTCTTT
>TRBD1|TRBV10-3|TRBJ1-1|.
CAIMGGQGARTEAFF
TGTGCCATCATGGGGGGACAGGGGGCGCGGACTGAAGCTTTCTTT
>TRBD2|TRBV7-3|TRBJ2-3|.
CASSPGTRSPDTQYF
TGTGCCAGCAGTCCCGGGACTAGGAGCCCAGATACGCAGTATTTT
>TRBD1|TRBV15|TRBJ1-2|.
CATSRDTGVSYGYTF
TGTGCCACCAGCAGAGACACAGGGGTGTCCTATGGCTACACCTTC
>.|TRBV6-6|TRBJ1-2|.
CASSNTGTGYGYTF
TGTGCCAGCAGTAACACAGGGACCGGCTATGGCTACACCTTC
>TRBD1|TRBV5-1|TRBJ1-3|once
CASTLGTGEGNTIYF
TGCGCCAGCACCTTGGGGACAGGGGAAGGAAACACCATATATTTT
>.|TRBV9|TRBJ2-2|.
CASSVSTGELFF
TGTGCCAGCAGCGTCAGCACCGGGGAGCTGTTTTTT
>.|TRBV14|TRBJ2-3|many
CASSQVRVSGTDTQYF
TGTGCCAGCAGCCAAGTGAGGGTATCGGGCACAGATACGCAGTATTTT
>.|TRBV27|TRBJ2-1|many
CASRADSSSYNEQFF
TGTGCCAGCAGAGCGGACAGCAGCTCCTACAATGAGCAGTTCTTC
>TRBD2|TRBV2|TRBJ2-1|.
CASREVLAGPADYNEQFF
TGTGCCAGCAGGGAGGTACTAGCGGGGCCCGCCGATTACAATGAGCAGTTCTTC
>.|TRBV29-1|TRBJ2-5|.
CSVSDRGPQETQYF
TGCAGCGTTTCCGACCGGGGCCCCCAAGAGACCCAGTACTTC
>TRBD2|TRBV7-2|TRBJ2-1|many
CASSLSGDYNEQFF
TGTGCCAGCAGCTTGAGCGGGGATTACAATGAGCAGTTCTTC
>.|TRBV4-1|TRBJ2-1|few
CASSQGVDNEQFF
TGCGCCAGCAGCCAAGGGGTTGACAATGAGCAGTTCTTC
>TRBD1|TRBV6-5|TRBJ1-2|.
CASSYSGFPGTGLDGYTF
TGTGCCAGCAGTTACTCGGGGTTTCCCGGGACAGGACTGGATGGCTACACCTTC
>.|TRBV27|TRBJ1-1|few
CASMRGRYTEAFF
TGTGCCAGCATGCGGGGGAGGTACACTGAAGCTTTCTTT
>.|TRBV7-6|TRBJ1-3|few
CASSLMGDDPETF
TGTGCCAGCAGCTTAATGGGGGACGACCCCGAAACCTTT
>TRBD2|TRBV7-6|TRBJ2-7|many
CASSPLVGGNYEQYF
TGTGCCAGCAGCCCCTTGGTGGGAGGGAATTACGAGCAGTACTTC
>.|TRBV7-6|TRBJ2-7|.
CASSIGPGRREDEQYF
TGTGCCAGCAGCATCGGGCCCGGACGTCGAGAGGACGAGCAGTACTTC
>TRBD1|TRBV12-5|TRBJ1-2|few
CASGFILQGDDGYTF
TGTGCTAGTGGTTTTATTCTACAGGGGGACGATGGCTACACCTTC
>.|TRBV7-9|TRBJ2-1|many
CASSPSGTFYNEQFF
TGTGCCAGCAGCCCCTCCGGGACCTTTTACAATGAGCAGTTCTTC
>.|TRBV6-6|TRBJ1-2|.
CASTGEPDMYGYTF
TGTGCCAGCACAGGGGAACCAGACATGTATGGCTACACCTTC
>.|TRBV20-1|TRBJ1-1|.
CSVDGRGPNTEAFF
TGCAGTGTGGATGGGAGGGGCCCGAACACTGAAGCTTTCTTT
>TRBD1|TRBV19|TRBJ2-1|few
CAIRDRGQNEQFF
TGTGCCATCCGGGACAGGGGGCAGAATGAGCAGTTCTTC
>.|TRBV27|TRBJ2-1|.
CASSLSPRRGSNEQFF
TGTGCCAGCAGTTTATCTCCGAGGAGGGGGAGCAATGAGCAGTTCTTC
>.|TRBV4-2|TRBJ2-1|.
CASSQEWRAGAPEQFF
TGTGCCAGCAGCCAAGAATGGCGTGCGGGGGCGCCTGAGCAGTTCTTC
>.|TRBV27|TRBJ2-2|.
CASSRDNANTGELFF
TGTGCCAGCAGCCGGGACAACGCGAACACCGGGGAGCTGTTTTTT
>TRBD1|TRBV6-2/TRBV6-3|TRBJ2-1|many
CASSFHVRTGVYEQFF
TGTGCCAGCAGTTTCCACGTCCGGACAGGGGTCTATGAGCAGTTCTTC
>.|TRBV12-3/TRBV12-4|TRBJ1-1|once
CASSFADRYNTEAFF
TGTGCCAGCAGTTTCGCAGATAGGTATAACACTGAAGCTTTCTTT
>TRBD1|TRBV6-5|TRBJ1-2|.
CASSHGTANYGYTF
TGTGCCAGCAGTCACGGGACAGCTAACTATGGCTACACCTTC
>.|TRBV27|TRBJ2-5|.
CASSPTLKGSQYF
TGTGCCAGCAGTCCGACGCTCAAGGGGTCCCAGTACTTC
>TRBD1|TRBV7-9|TRBJ2-2|many
CASSLVGGHGELFF
TGTGCCAGCAGCTTAGTAGGGGGCCACGGGGAGCTGTTTTTT
>TRBD1|TRBV6-2/TRBV6-3|TRBJ2-5|.
CASTLLDRDKETQYF
TGTGCCAGCACCCTACTGGACAGGGATAAAGAGACCCAGTACTTC
>.|TRBV7-9|TRBJ2-5|many
CASSPGDLQETQYF
TGTGCCAGCAGCCCCGGGGACCTCCAAGAGACCCAGTACTTC
>TRBD1|TRBV5-1|TRBJ2-7|.
CASSFSGQGYEQYF
TGCGCCAGCAGCTTTTCCGGACAGGGCTACGAGCAGTACTTC
>.|TRBV7-2|TRBJ2-2|.
CAIGPQGTVFF
TGTGCCATCGGACCTCAGGGTACGGTGTTTTTT
>.|TRBV4-3|TRBJ2-1|.
CASSQDGADNNEQFF
TGCGCCAGCAGCCAAGATGGGGCAGACAACAATGAGCAGTTCTTC
>TRBD1|TRBV12-3/TRBV12-4|TRBJ1-3|.
CASSLYPGTARNTIYF
TGTGCCAGCAGTTTATACCCCGGGACAGCAAGAAACACCATATATTTT